These 4 T cell receptor beta chains were all obtained from the same sample, sequenced in a study of cytomegalovirus exposure and HLA in healthy donors. The PCR contained 60 Vbeta and 13 Jbeta primers. Only in-frame clones appear in the TCRdb table, and some are missing; sequencing was by immunoSEQ multiplex PCR. This listing includes under 95,000 clones. The sequenced material came from PBMCs. These TCRs come from a man between 18 and 35 years old in good health and CMV-seropositive.

The chain couples TRBV6-1 to TRBJ1-5; possible D gene TRBD1, 6 bases. V was pared by 7 bases and J by 1 base, with 14 bases between. The germline CDR1 and CDR2 sequences are MNHNS and SASEGT. The CDR3 contains 15 residues. CDR3 DNA sequence: TGTGCCAGCATACCACAGGGTTGGAGCAATCAGCCCCAGCATTTT. This codes for CASIPQGWSNQPQHF.

The chain links TRBV10-3 to TRBJ2-7; 11 positions agree with TRBD2. This CDR3 is built from 14 residues. The V gene end was trimmed by 8 bases and the J gene end by 2 bases; junction bases not matched to a gene: 5. The germline CDR1 and CDR2 sequences are ENHRY and SYGVKD. CDR3 nucleotide sequence: TGTGCCATCGGAGGGACTAGCGGAACCTACGAGCAGTACTTC. It encodes CAIGGTSGTYEQYF.

The V and J genes are TRBV5-8 and TRBJ1-2, with D tentatively TRBD1 (5 bases). The germline V gene has CDR1 SGHTS and CDR2 YDEGEE. The V end lost 0 bases, the J end lost 8 bases, and 14 bases lay between the germline ends. This CDR3 spans 14 amino acids. The CDR3 bases are TGTGCCAGCAGCTTGGAGGCGGCAGGGCCCGGCTACACCTTC. This encodes CASSLEAAGPGYTF. Full variable domain (remainder filled in from reference TRBV5-8 and TRBJ1-2): EAGVTQSPTHLIKTRGQQATLRCSPISGHTSVYWYQQALGLGLQFLLWYDEGEERNRGNFPPRFSGRQFPNYSSELNVNALELEDSALYLCASSLEAAGPGYTFGSGTRLTVV.

This sequence joins TRBV6-1 and TRBJ2-7, with D maybe TRBD2 (5 bases). Trimming cost V 4 bases and J 7 bases, with 14 bases left between them. This CDR3 has 13 amino acids. Per germline, CDR1 MNHNS and CDR2 SASEGT. CDR3 in DNA: TGTGCCAGCAGTGCCGCCGCACGAGGGGAGCAGTACTTC. Amino acids: CASSAAARGEQYF.